Sequencing of this T cell receptor beta chain was carried out in a study of regulatory T cells in long-lasting Graves disease. Combining iRepertoire HTBI primers with Arm-PCR of CDR3 regions, the authors built TCR beta libraries. TCRdb reprocessed the multiplex PCR reads with MiXCR, giving one entry per CDR3 protein. The table has roughly 610,000 distinct CDR3 sequences, around 15% seen once. The V and J ends lost 8 bases and 7 bases respectively, with 11 bases between them. Germline CDR1 and CDR2: MDHEN and SYDVKM. This CDR3 region has 12 residues. Time point reported: newly diagnosed GD, antithyroid drugs for less than 3 months. TCR sequences were obtained from RNA taken from PBMCs. These sequences were also reported in another study, on T cells in Graves' hyperthyroidism and ophthalmopathy. That study adds: Exclusion of patients followed from uncontrolled infection, other autoimmune disease, pregnancy or lactation. RT-PCR in the first round (using the HTBI primer set) targeted the TCR CDR3.

The specimen was peripheral blood mononuclear cells (PBMCs), collected at new diagnosis, from a patient treated with antithyroid drugs. The clonotype was recovered from a man between 18 and 35 years old with Graves disease. V and J are TRBV28 and TRBJ1-4; no definite D call. CDR3: CASSGLVEKLFF. The CDR3 bases are TGTGCCAGCTCCGGGCTGGTTGAAAAACTGTTTTTT. Drawing the rest from reference TRBV28 and TRBJ1-4, the complete variable domain is DVKVTQSSRYLVKRTGEKVFLECVQDMDHENMFWYRQDPGLGLRLIYFSYDVKMKEKGDIPEGYSVSREKKERFSLILESASTNQTSMYLCASSGLVEKLFFGSGTQLSVL.